This T cell receptor (beta chain) was sequenced in a study of T-cell reconstitution after alpha-beta-depleted transplantation in children. The TCRbeta library was prepared with unique molecular identifiers. Each CDR3 protein is one row after TCRdb ran MiXCR on the PCR reads. Among some 840,000 distinct CDR3 sequences listed, 16% were seen once. This clonotype showed up just a few times. Its antigen is not identified. The CDR3 runs to 10 residues. CDR1 MNHEY and CDR2 SMNVEV come from the germline V gene (reference sequence). V lost 6 bases, J lost 5 bases, and 5 bases lay in between. Findings and limits, study-wide: Reportedly, only several hundred clones from non-depleted graft cells drove alpha-beta T-cell counts at about two months. T-cell numbers and diversity one year post-transplant derived largely from freshly generated T cells. Where some patients showed high TCRbeta diversity at day 60, it came from recipient T cells and thymic progenitors that had survived.

This TCR was recovered from a male patient aged 10-17 years who had a stem cell transplant for acute lymphoblastic leukemia, so the T cells may come from the graft donor. The input for sequencing was PBMCs, mostly from graft donor cells, taken 360 days after TCRalphabeta/CD19-depleted stem cell transplant. The rearrangement uses TRBV27 and TRBJ2-7; D is ambiguous. CDR3 loop: CASRDHEQYF. In DNA, the CDR3 is TGTGCCAGCAGGGACCACGAGCAGTACTTC.